These T cell receptor beta chains were read from a single sample in a study of T-cell memory formation after mild COVID-19. TCRdb re-called the 5' RACE reads with MiXCR, one entry per CDR3 protein. Here the sample spans fewer than 550,000 distinct CDR3 sequences, roughly 20% being singletons. What was sequenced was PBMCs or a T cell subset sorted from them (not recorded which). Receptors were obtained from an adult woman who had mild COVID-19 (a few samples of this study predate the infection). Cell type and time point are not known. CDR3s include the opening cysteine and the closing phenylalanine or tryptophan. The D gene is left open where the match is weak. The size of a clone is reported for some rows only, either as once, few or many, or as a class for expanded clones.

size | J | V | D | DNA | CDR3
. | TRBJ2-7 | TRBV6-2/TRBV6-3 | . | TGTGCCAGCACTTCCGGACTGTACTACGAGCAGTACTTC | CASTSGLYYEQYF
few | TRBJ1-2 | TRBV7-2 | TRBD1 | TGTGCCAGCAGCTTAGACAGGGGGCGAGGGGGCTACACCTTC | CASSLDRGRGGYTF
many | TRBJ2-7 | TRBV10-3 | . | TGTGCCATCAGTGATATGGGCGAGCAGTACTTC | CAISDMGEQYF
many | TRBJ2-2 | TRBV7-3 | . | TGTGCCAGCAGCTCAACAGGAGGCCCCGGGGAGCTGTTTTTT | CASSSTGGPGELFF
. | TRBJ2-1 | TRBV9 | . | TGTGCCAGCAGCGTAGCCACGGGATACAATGAGCAGTTCTTC | CASSVATGYNEQFF
many | TRBJ2-7 | TRBV7-2 | . | TGTGCCAGCATGGTAGCGCTTAGCTCCTACGAGCAGTACTTC | CASMVALSSYEQYF
. | TRBJ1-2 | TRBV6-5 | . | TGTGCCAGCAGTTACTCCCTACGAGGAGGACGCTATGGATACACCTTC | CASSYSLRGGRYGYTF
few | TRBJ1-2 | TRBV12-3/TRBV12-4 | . | TGTGCCAGCAGTTTAGGTTTTGGGGGGCAAGGCTATGGCTACACCTTC | CASSLGFGGQGYGYTF
few | TRBJ1-2 | TRBV19 | TRBD1 | TGTGCCAGTCAGAATTTCCCAGGGGGCCGAAGTGGCTACACCTTC | CASQNFPGGRSGYTF
few | TRBJ2-6 | TRBV29-1 | TRBD1 | TGCAGCGTTGGGCAGGGGGCTTTTTCTGGGGCCAACGTCCTGACTTTC | CSVGQGAFSGANVLTF
once | TRBJ2-5 | TRBV7-9 | . | TGTGCCAGCAGCTTAGCCCTCCTAAGGGAACAGACGGTAGAGACCCAGTACTTC | CASSLALLREQTVETQYF
. | TRBJ2-2 | TRBV6-5 | . | TGTGCCAGCAGTAGTTGGGGGGGCCGCGCTCGGACCGGGGAGCTGTTTTTT | CASSSWGGRARTGELFF
. | TRBJ2-7 | TRBV5-5 | TRBD1 | TGTGCCAGCAGCGGGTTGGACAGGGGGCCCTACGAGCAGTACTTC | CASSGLDRGPYEQYF
few | TRBJ1-1 | TRBV25-1 | . | TGTGCCAGCAGTGAAAGACGGGCGAACACTGAAGCTTTCTTT | CASSERRANTEAFF
. | TRBJ2-3 | TRBV18 | . | TGTGCCAGCTCACCATCCAGGGATGATACGCAGTATTTT | CASSPSRDDTQYF